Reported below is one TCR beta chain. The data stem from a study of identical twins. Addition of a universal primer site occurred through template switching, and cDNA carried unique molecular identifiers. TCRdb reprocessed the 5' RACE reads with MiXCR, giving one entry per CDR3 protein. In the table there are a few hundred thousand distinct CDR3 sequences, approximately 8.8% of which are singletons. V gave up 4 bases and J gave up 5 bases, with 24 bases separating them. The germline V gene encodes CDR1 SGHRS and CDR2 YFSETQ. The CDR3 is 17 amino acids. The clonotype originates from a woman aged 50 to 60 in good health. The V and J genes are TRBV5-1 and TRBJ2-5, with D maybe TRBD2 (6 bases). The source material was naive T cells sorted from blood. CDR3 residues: CASSRGLEGGYQETQYF. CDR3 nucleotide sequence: TGCGCCAGCAGCCGGGGGTTGGAGGGAGGATATCAGGAGACCCAGTACTTC.